Listed below are T cell receptor beta chains from one sample, sequenced in a study of technical replicates of blood from a handful of donors. The assay was immunoSEQ multiplex PCR, and TCRdb's table has in-frame clones only and misses some. The sample contains 79,000 or so clones, roughly 93% of which appear only once. Sequenced material: T cells isolated from PBMCs. Source of these receptors: a human donor in good health. The CDR3 runs from the conserved cysteine through the conserved F or W. The order of the fields is V gene, D gene, clone size, J gene, CDR3 length, CDR3 protein, CDR3 DNA. D genes are given only for firm matches. Size is omitted from some rows. Given values are once, few, many or a class for expanded clones.

V gene: TRBV7-9; D gene: TRBD2; clone size: .; J gene: TRBJ2-3; CDR3 length: 19; CDR3 protein: CASSPRRTSGSSRGDTQYF; CDR3 DNA: TGTGCCAGCAGCCCCCGTAGGACTAGCGGGAGTTCCAGGGGAGATACGCAGTATTTT
V gene: TRBV20-1; D gene: .; clone size: .; J gene: TRBJ2-7; CDR3 length: 10; CDR3 protein: CSANLMEQYF; CDR3 DNA: TGCAGTGCTAACCTAATGGAGCAGTACTTC
V gene: TRBV30; D gene: .; clone size: .; J gene: TRBJ1-2; CDR3 length: 13; CDR3 protein: CAWSSGTPDGYTF; CDR3 DNA: TGTGCCTGGAGTTCGGGGACTCCTGACGGCTACACCTTC
V gene: TRBV7-9; D gene: TRBD2; clone size: once; J gene: TRBJ2-3; CDR3 length: 19; CDR3 protein: CASSPTINIAGELEDTQYF; CDR3 DNA: TGTGCCAGCAGCCCAACAATCAACATAGCGGGAGAATTAGAAGATACGCAGTATTTT
V gene: TRBV5-6; D gene: TRBD1; clone size: .; J gene: TRBJ1-2; CDR3 length: 14; CDR3 protein: CASSSLDRDYGYTF; CDR3 DNA: TGTGCCAGCAGCTCCTTAGACAGGGACTATGGCTACACCTTC
V gene: TRBV30; D gene: TRBD2; clone size: .; J gene: TRBJ2-7; CDR3 length: 12; CDR3 protein: CAWSVFPSGQYF; CDR3 DNA: TGTGCCTGGAGTGTCTTTCCTAGCGGGCAGTACTTC
V gene: TRBV11-2; D gene: TRBD2; clone size: .; J gene: TRBJ2-5; CDR3 length: 15; CDR3 protein: CASSLEGSGRETQYF; CDR3 DNA: TGTGCCAGCAGCTTAGAGGGTAGCGGGAGAGAGACCCAGTACTTC
V gene: TRBV30; D gene: .; clone size: once; J gene: TRBJ1-2; CDR3 length: 15; CDR3 protein: CAWSQGNLTPYGYTF; CDR3 DNA: TGTGCCTGGAGTCAGGGAAACCTAACCCCCTATGGCTACACCTTC
V gene: TRBV5-1; D gene: .; clone size: .; J gene: TRBJ2-7; CDR3 length: 13; CDR3 protein: CASRGVGSYEQYF; CDR3 DNA: TGCGCCAGCAGAGGGGTGGGTTCCTACGAGCAGTACTTC
V gene: TRBV9; D gene: TRBD1; clone size: .; J gene: TRBJ2-7; CDR3 length: 16; CDR3 protein: CASSVAMGQGAYEQYF; CDR3 DNA: TGTGCCAGCAGCGTAGCAATGGGACAGGGGGCCTACGAGCAGTACTTC
V gene: TRBV27; D gene: TRBD1; clone size: .; J gene: TRBJ1-5; CDR3 length: 14; CDR3 protein: CASSYTDRGQPQHF; CDR3 DNA: TGTGCCAGCAGCTACACGGACAGGGGACAGCCCCAGCATTTT
V gene: TRBV7-2; D gene: .; clone size: .; J gene: TRBJ2-6; CDR3 length: 16; CDR3 protein: CASSPQLESGANVLTF; CDR3 DNA: TGTGCCAGCAGCCCCCAACTAGAGTCTGGGGCCAACGTCCTGACTTTC
V gene: TRBV1; D gene: .; clone size: few; J gene: TRBJ1-1; CDR3 length: 15; CDR3 protein: CTSSQEKRVRTEAFF; CDR3 DNA: TGCACCAGCAGCCAAGAGAAGAGGGTGCGGACTGAAGCTTTCTTT
V gene: TRBV2; D gene: TRBD2; clone size: .; J gene: TRBJ2-2; CDR3 length: 15; CDR3 protein: CASKLTSGSSGELFF; CDR3 DNA: TGTGCCAGCAAGTTAACTAGCGGGAGTTCCGGGGAGCTGTTTTTT
V gene: TRBV19; D gene: TRBD2; clone size: .; J gene: TRBJ2-1; CDR3 length: 13; CDR3 protein: CASSIGPGGEQFF; CDR3 DNA: TGTGCCAGTAGTATAGGTCCGGGAGGTGAGCAGTTCTTC
V gene: TRBV27; D gene: .; clone size: .; J gene: TRBJ2-5; CDR3 length: 14; CDR3 protein: CASRKVGGQETQYF; CDR3 DNA: TGTGCCAGCAGGAAAGTCGGGGGCCAAGAGACCCAGTACTTC
V gene: TRBV18; D gene: TRBD1; clone size: .; J gene: TRBJ1-5; CDR3 length: 15; CDR3 protein: CASSPGTGDYQPQHF; CDR3 DNA: TGTGCCAGCTCACCAGGGACAGGGGATTATCAGCCCCAGCATTTT
V gene: TRBV7-2; D gene: TRBD2; clone size: .; J gene: TRBJ2-4; CDR3 length: 17; CDR3 protein: CASSLEGLADTKNIQYF; CDR3 DNA: TGTGCCAGCAGCTTAGAGGGGCTAGCGGATACCAAAAACATTCAGTACTTC
V gene: TRBV5-4; D gene: TRBD2; clone size: .; J gene: TRBJ2-2; CDR3 length: 16; CDR3 protein: CASSSGLAGTTGELFF; CDR3 DNA: TGTGCCAGCAGCTCGGGACTAGCGGGGACAACCGGGGAGCTGTTTTTT
V gene: TRBV5-1; D gene: TRBD1; clone size: .; J gene: TRBJ1-2; CDR3 length: 16; CDR3 protein: CASSAGTAIYGYGYTF; CDR3 DNA: TGCGCCAGCAGCGCCGGGACAGCTATTTATGGCTATGGCTACACCTTC
V gene: TRBV10-2; D gene: TRBD2; clone size: once; J gene: TRBJ2-1; CDR3 length: 17; CDR3 protein: CASSFPLAGEVWNEQFF; CDR3 DNA: TGCGCCAGCAGTTTTCCCTTAGCGGGAGAAGTTTGGAATGAGCAGTTCTTC
V gene: TRBV5-1; D gene: TRBD1; clone size: .; J gene: TRBJ2-5; CDR3 length: 16; CDR3 protein: CASSSSRTTGAATQYF; CDR3 DNA: TGCGCCAGCAGCTCGTCTCGAACTACAGGGGCGGCGACCCAGTACTTC
V gene: TRBV19; D gene: TRBD1; clone size: .; J gene: TRBJ1-1; CDR3 length: 14; CDR3 protein: CASSLDRGGTEAFF; CDR3 DNA: TGTGCCAGTAGCCTGGACAGGGGAGGAACTGAAGCTTTCTTT
V gene: TRBV5-1; D gene: TRBD2; clone size: once; J gene: TRBJ2-5; CDR3 length: 19; CDR3 protein: CASSLGTSGTRYPQETQYF; CDR3 DNA: TGCGCCAGCAGCTTGGGTACTAGCGGGACGCGATACCCCCAAGAGACCCAGTACTTC
V gene: TRBV29-1; D gene: .; clone size: .; J gene: TRBJ2-7; CDR3 length: 11; CDR3 protein: CSVDVAHEQYF; CDR3 DNA: TGCAGCGTTGATGTGGCCCACGAGCAGTACTTC
V gene: TRBV7-6; D gene: .; clone size: .; J gene: TRBJ1-5; CDR3 length: 17; CDR3 protein: CASSLGVRGKRNQPQHF; CDR3 DNA: TGTGCCAGCAGCTTAGGGGTCAGGGGAAAACGCAATCAGCCCCAGCATTTT
V gene: TRBV6-5; D gene: TRBD2; clone size: .; J gene: TRBJ2-7; CDR3 length: 14; CDR3 protein: CASSPASGSYEQYF; CDR3 DNA: TGTGCCAGCAGCCCCGCTAGCGGGAGCTACGAGCAGTACTTC
V gene: TRBV10-1; D gene: TRBD2; clone size: .; J gene: TRBJ2-7; CDR3 length: 19; CDR3 protein: CASKPVRGLAGVRRYEQYF; CDR3 DNA: TGCGCCAGCAAGCCAGTACGGGGACTAGCGGGAGTAAGGCGGTACGAGCAGTACTTC
V gene: TRBV13; D gene: TRBD2; clone size: .; J gene: TRBJ2-2; CDR3 length: 16; CDR3 protein: CASSLAGLAGTGELFF; CDR3 DNA: TGTGCCAGCAGCTTGGCCGGACTAGCGGGAACCGGGGAGCTGTTTTTT
V gene: TRBV11-3; D gene: TRBD2; clone size: once; J gene: TRBJ2-1; CDR3 length: 16; CDR3 protein: CASSLIAGGGRDEQFF; CDR3 DNA: TGTGCCAGCAGCTTAATAGCGGGAGGAGGGCGGGATGAGCAGTTCTTC
V gene: TRBV29-1; D gene: .; clone size: .; J gene: TRBJ1-2; CDR3 length: 14; CDR3 protein: CSSTQVNRNYGYTF; CDR3 DNA: TGCAGCTCAACCCAGGTGAACAGGAACTATGGCTACACCTTC
V gene: TRBV29-1; D gene: .; clone size: .; J gene: TRBJ1-2; CDR3 length: 14; CDR3 protein: CGSTAGGANYGYTF; CDR3 DNA: TGCGGCAGTACCGCCGGAGGGGCTAACTATGGCTACACCTTC